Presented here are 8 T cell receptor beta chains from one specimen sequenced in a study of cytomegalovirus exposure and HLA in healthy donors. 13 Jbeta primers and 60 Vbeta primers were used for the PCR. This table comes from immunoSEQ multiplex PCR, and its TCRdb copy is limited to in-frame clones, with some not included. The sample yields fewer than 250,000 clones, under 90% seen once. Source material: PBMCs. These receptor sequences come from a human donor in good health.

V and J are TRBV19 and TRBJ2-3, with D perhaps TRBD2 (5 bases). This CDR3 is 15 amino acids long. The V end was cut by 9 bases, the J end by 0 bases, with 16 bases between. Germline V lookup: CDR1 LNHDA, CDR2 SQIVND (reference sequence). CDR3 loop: CASKERAQSTDTQYF. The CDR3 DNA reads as TGTGCCAGCAAAGAGAGGGCTCAGAGCACAGATACGCAGTATTTT. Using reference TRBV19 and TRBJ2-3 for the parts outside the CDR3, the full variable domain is DGGITQSPKYLFRKEGQNVTLSCEQNLNHDAMYWYRQDPGQGLRLIYYSQIVNDFQKGDIAEGYSVSREKKESFPLTVTSAQKNPTAFYLCASKERAQSTDTQYFGPGTRLTVL.

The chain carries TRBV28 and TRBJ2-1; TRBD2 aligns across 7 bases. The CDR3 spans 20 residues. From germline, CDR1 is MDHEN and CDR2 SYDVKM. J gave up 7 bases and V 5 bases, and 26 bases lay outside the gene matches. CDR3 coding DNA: TGTGCCAGCAGTCTACTTAGGGATACCCCTAGCGGCACCCGAAGGAATGAGCAGTTCTTC. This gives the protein CASSLLRDTPSGTRRNEQFF. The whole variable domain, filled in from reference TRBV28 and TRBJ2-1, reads DVKVTQSSRYLVKRTGEKVFLECVQDMDHENMFWYRQDPGLGLRLIYFSYDVKMKEKGDIPEGYSVSREKKERFSLILESASTNQTSMYLCASSLLRDTPSGTRRNEQFFGPGTRLTVL.

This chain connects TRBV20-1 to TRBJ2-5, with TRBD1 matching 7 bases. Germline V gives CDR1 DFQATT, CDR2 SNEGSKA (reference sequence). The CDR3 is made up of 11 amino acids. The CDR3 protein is CRSDRQETQYF. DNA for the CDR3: TGCAGGTCGGACAGGCAAGAGACCCAGTACTTC.

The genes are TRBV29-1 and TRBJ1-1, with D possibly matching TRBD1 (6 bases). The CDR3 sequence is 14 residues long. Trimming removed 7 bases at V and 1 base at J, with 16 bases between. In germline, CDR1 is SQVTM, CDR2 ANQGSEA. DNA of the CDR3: TGCAGCGCCAGGGGAGACCCGAAGAACACTGAAGCTTTCTTT. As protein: CSARGDPKNTEAFF.

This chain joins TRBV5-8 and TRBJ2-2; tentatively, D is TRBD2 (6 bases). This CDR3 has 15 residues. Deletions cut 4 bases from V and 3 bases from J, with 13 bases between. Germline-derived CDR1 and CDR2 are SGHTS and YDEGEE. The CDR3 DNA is TGTGCCAGCAGCAACCGGGAGTGGTACACCGGGGAGCTGTTTTTT. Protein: CASSNREWYTGELFF.

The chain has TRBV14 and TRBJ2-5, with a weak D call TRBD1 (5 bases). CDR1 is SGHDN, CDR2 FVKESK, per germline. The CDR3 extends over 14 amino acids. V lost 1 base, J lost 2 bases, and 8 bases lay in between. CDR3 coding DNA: TGTGCCAGCAGCCAAGTTGGGGCTCAAGAGACCCAGTACTTC. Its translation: CASSQVGAQETQYF.

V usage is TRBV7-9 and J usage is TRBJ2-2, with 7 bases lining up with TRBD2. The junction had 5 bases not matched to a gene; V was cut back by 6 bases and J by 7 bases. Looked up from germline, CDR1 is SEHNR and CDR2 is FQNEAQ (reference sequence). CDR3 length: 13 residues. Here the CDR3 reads CASRFLADGELFF. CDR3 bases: TGTGCCAGCAGATTCCTAGCGGACGGGGAGCTGTTTTTT.

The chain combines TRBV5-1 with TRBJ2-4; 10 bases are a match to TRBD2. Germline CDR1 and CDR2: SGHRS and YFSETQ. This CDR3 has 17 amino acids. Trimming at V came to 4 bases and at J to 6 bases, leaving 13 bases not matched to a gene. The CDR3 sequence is CASSHNTLAGVGNIQYF. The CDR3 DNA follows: TGCGCCAGCAGCCACAACACCCTAGCGGGAGTGGGAAACATTCAGTACTTC.